Following are 21 T cell receptor beta chains from one sample sequenced in a study of shared clonotypes between healthy human individuals. Profiled with immunoSEQ multiplex PCR; TCRdb holds only in-frame clones, not every one. The profile shows about 1 million clones, approximately 70% of them singletons. Sequences were obtained from memory CD4+ T cells sorted from blood. Noted subset: CD45RA-negative fraction. The receptors stem from a man aged 18 to 30 in good health.

This clone turned up a few times. V and J are TRBV7-9 and TRBJ1-2; no definite D call. The V end was cut by 2 bases, the J end by 6 bases, with 16 bases between. In germline, CDR1 is SEHNR, CDR2 FQNEAQ (reference sequence). CDR3 length: 15 residues. The CDR3 region has the DNA TGTGCCAGCAGCTTAAGCGTACCGTCTACCAATGGCTACACCTTC. This translates into CASSLSVPSTNGYTF.

The chain is built from TRBV2 and TRBJ2-2, with TRBD1 matching over 8 bases. Germline lookup yields CDR1 SNHLY and CDR2 FYNNEI. CDR3 length: 15 amino acids. After removal of 2 bases from V and 7 bases from J, the junction contained 6 bases not matched to a gene. The CDR3 is CASSEQGAPGGELFF. DNA for the CDR3: TGTGCCAGCAGTGAACAGGGGGCGCCCGGCGGGGAGCTGTTTTTT.

On this clone: Other DNA sequences within the sample encode an identical CDR3. V is TRBV11-2 and J is TRBJ2-7, with D hard to call. The CDR3 consists of 13 residues. V lost 0 bases, J lost 3 bases, and 6 bases lay in between. CDR1 is SGHAT, CDR2 FQNNGV, per germline. The CDR3 DNA reads TGTGCCAGCAGCTTAGAAGAAGGCTACGAGCAGTACTTC. Residues: CASSLEEGYEQYF.

The sample holds many counts of this clone. The chain has TRBV5-6 and TRBJ2-3; 12 nucleotides match TRBD2. The CDR3 is 16 amino acids. Unmatched junction bases numbered 7, after V lost 0 bases and J lost 8 bases. Per germline, CDR1 SGHDT and CDR2 YYEEEE. CDR3 coding DNA: TGTGCCAGCAGCTTGGTGACTAGCGGGGGACAGGGTACGCAGTATTTT. Translation: CASSLVTSGGQGTQYF.

The chain couples TRBV6-6 to TRBJ1-5; the match to TRBD1 covers 7 bases. The CDR3 is 14 amino acids. Trimming took 4 bases from V and 6 from J; bases not matched to a gene: 6. CDR1 is MNHNY and CDR2 is SVGAGI in the germline V gene (reference sequence). CDR3: CASSLTGTSQPQHF. The CDR3 coding sequence is TGTGCCAGCAGTTTGACAGGGACGAGTCAGCCCCAGCATTTT.

The CDR3 loop reads CASSPGQRNTEAFF. DNA of the CDR3: TGTGCCAGCAGCCCAGGACAGAGGAACACTGAAGCTTTCTTT. V usage is TRBV6-5 and J usage is TRBJ1-1; weak D call: TRBD1 (6 bases). The V gene lost 6 bases and the J gene lost 1 base, with 12 bases spanning the gap. Per the germline V gene, CDR1 is MNHEY and CDR2 is SVGAGI. The CDR3 consists of 14 residues.

The CDR3 sequence: CASSRESGNTIYF. In nucleotides, the CDR3 is TGTGCCAGCAGCAGGGAGTCTGGAAACACCATATATTTT. The J gene is TRBJ1-3, the V gene TRBV2, with TRBD1 as a possible D gene (5 bases). V was clipped by 6 bases and J by 1 base, with 7 bases between them. The CDR3 is 13 amino acids. CDR1 and CDR2 from the germline V gene are SNHLY and FYNNEI.

This clone has only one observation. Here the CDR3 DNA reads TGCGCCAGCAGCCGAGGTGCAGGGAGGTATGAAAAACTGTTTTTT. Amino acids: CASSRGAGRYEKLFF. The rearrangement links TRBV5-1 to TRBJ1-4; perhaps TRBD1 as D (5 bases). The CDR3 consists of 15 residues. In germline, CDR1 is SGHRS, CDR2 YFSETQ. Trimming left V 4 bases short and J 6 bases short, with 16 bases between.

With respect to this clone: Different DNA sequences within this sample yield the same CDR3. J is TRBJ2-7 and V is TRBV5-4, with 7 nucleotides matching TRBD1. Losses at the gene ends were 4 bases for V and 0 bases for J; bases not matched to a gene: 4. From germline, CDR1 is SGHNT and CDR2 YYREEE (reference sequence). CDR3 length: 14 residues. CDR3 sequence reads: CASSPDRFSYEQYF. Here the CDR3 DNA reads TGTGCCAGCAGCCCGGACAGGTTCTCCTACGAGCAGTACTTC.

The sample holds a few counts of this clone. This sequence joins TRBV5-6 and TRBJ2-7; no clear D gene. Looked up from germline, CDR1 is SGHDT and CDR2 is YYEEEE. V lost 4 bases, J lost 7 bases, and 21 bases lay in between. This CDR3 has 15 amino acids. The CDR3 coding sequence is TGTGCCAGCAGCGCCTCCTCTGTCTTTCCGAGGGAGCAGTACTTC. It encodes CASSASSVFPREQYF. The full variable domain, with the rest looked up from reference TRBV5-6 and TRBJ2-7, is DAGVTQSPTHLIKTRGQQVTLRCSPKSGHDTVSWYQQALGQGPQFIFQYYEEEERQRGNFPDRFSGHQFPNYSSELNVNALLLGDSALYLCASSASSVFPREQYFGPGTRLTVT.

This clone showed up just once. The chain joins TRBV5-6 to TRBJ2-5; no reliable D call. In germline, CDR1 is SGHDT, CDR2 YYEEEE. Trimming stripped 0 bases from V and 4 bases from J, with 10 bases between. The CDR3 is 14 amino acids. CDR3: CASSLVRVGETQYF. CDR3 bases: TGTGCCAGCAGCTTGGTACGGGTGGGAGAGACCCAGTACTTC.

V gene TRBV28 combines with J gene TRBJ1-3, with D uncertain. CDR3 size: 11 residues. V lost 6 bases, J lost 9 bases, and 9 bases lay in between. Germline CDR1 MDHEN, CDR2 SYDVKM. The CDR3 reads CASSSSVTIYF. CDR3 nucleotides: TGTGCCAGCAGCTCCTCAGTCACCATATATTTT.

The chain combines TRBV18 with TRBJ1-4; D remains ambiguous. The CDR3 loop spans 15 amino acids. Germline V gene sequence: CDR1 KGHSH, CDR2 LQKENI. The V and J ends lost 0 bases and 6 bases respectively, with 11 bases between them. In DNA, the CDR3 is TGTGCCAGCTCACCACCGATGGGGATCGATGAAAAACTGTTTTTT. It encodes CASSPPMGIDEKLFF. Full variable domain (rest looked up from reference TRBV18 and TRBJ1-4): NAGVMQNPRHLVRRRGQEARLRCSPMKGHSHVYWYRQLPEEGLKFMVYLQKENIIDESGMPKERFSAEFPKEGPSILRIQQVVRGDSAAYFCASSPPMGIDEKLFFGSGTQLSVL.

V is TRBV29-1 and J is TRBJ2-1; weak D call: TRBD2 (5 bases). CDR1 is SQVTM and CDR2 is ANQGSEA in the germline V gene. Trimming took off 4 bases at V and 9 bases at J, with 13 bases between the two ends. The CDR3 length is 12 residues. CDR3 sequence (DNA): TGCAGCGTTGGTAGAGGGTATGGTGAGCAGTTCTTC. Amino acids: CSVGRGYGEQFF.

The count of this clone is one. Here the CDR3 reads CASSTRQSQFSGNTIYF. The CDR3 nucleotides are TGTGCCAGTAGTACCAGACAATCTCAGTTCTCTGGAAACACCATATATTTT. This rearrangement joins TRBV19 to TRBJ1-3; D unresolved. The ends were cut back, 4 bases at V and 0 bases at J, with 16 bases in the middle. This CDR3 is built from 17 residues. Germline V CDR1 and CDR2: LNHDA, SQIVND (reference sequence).

This clone was seen only once. The chain joins TRBV28 to TRBJ1-4; D is undetermined. Trimming left V 7 bases short and J 10 bases short, with 16 bases between. CDR1 is MDHEN, CDR2 SYDVKM, per germline. This CDR3 has 13 residues. The CDR3 region is CASTIYQWGKLFF. In DNA form, the CDR3 reads TGTGCCAGCACGATCTATCAGTGGGGAAAACTGTTTTTT. Full variable domain (remainder filled in from reference TRBV28 and TRBJ1-4): DVKVTQSSRYLVKRTGEKVFLECVQDMDHENMFWYRQDPGLGLRLIYFSYDVKMKEKGDIPEGYSVSREKKERFSLILESASTNQTSMYLCASTIYQWGKLFFGSGTQLSVL.

The CDR3 sequence: CASTSGTGDTDTQYF. The CDR3 DNA reads as TGTGCCAGTACCTCCGGGACAGGAGACACAGATACGCAGTATTTT. The chain employs TRBV19 and TRBJ2-3; the match to TRBD1 covers 8 bases. Germline trimming cut 7 bases from V and 2 bases from J; bases unmatched to any gene: 8. Germline V gene lookup returns CDR1 LNHDA and CDR2 SQIVND (reference sequence). CDR3 size: 15 residues.

CDR3: CASSRGQGPAYEQYF. The CDR3 nucleotides are TGTGCCAGCTCCCGGGGACAAGGACCAGCCTACGAGCAGTACTTC. The chain joins TRBV18 to TRBJ2-7, with D possibly TRBD1 on 6 matching bases. The CDR3 spans 15 residues. The germline CDR1 and CDR2 sequences are KGHSH and LQKENI. With 6 bases removed from V and 2 bases from J, the gap between germline ends came to 17 bases.

The chain is built from TRBV11-3 and TRBJ2-1, with TRBD2 matching over 9 bases. The V and J ends lost 4 bases and 6 bases, in that order; junction bases with no gene match: 10. CDR1 and CDR2 (germline): SGHNT, YENEEA. The CDR3 runs to 16 residues. The CDR3 region is CASSSPGSGGFNEQFF. DNA of the CDR3: TGTGCCAGCAGCTCCCCGGGGAGCGGGGGGTTCAATGAGCAGTTCTTC.

V is TRBV30 and J is TRBJ1-1; 7 bases line up with TRBD1. Per germline, CDR1 GTSNPN and CDR2 SVGIG (reference sequence). The length of the CDR3 is 13 residues. V shed 7 bases, J shed 1 base, and the junction held 6 bases outside the gene matches. CDR3 coding DNA: TGTGCCTTCCGGGGACAGACGAACACTGAAGCTTTCTTT. This gives the protein CAFRGQTNTEAFF. Filled out from reference TRBV30 and TRBJ1-1, the complete variable domain reads SQTIHQWPATLVQPVGSPLSLECTVEGTSNPNLYWYRQAAGRGLQLLFYSVGIGQISSEVPQNLSASRPQDRQFILSSKKLLLSDSGFYLCAFRGQTNTEAFFGQGTRLTVV.

This clone was seen more than once but under ten times. In nucleotides, the CDR3 is TGTGCCAGCAGGGCCTACGAGCAGTACTTC. It encodes CASRAYEQYF. V usage is TRBV6-4 and J usage is TRBJ2-7, with unresolved D. Looked up from germline, CDR1 is MRHNA and CDR2 is SNTAGT. The V gene lost 6 bases and the J gene lost 2 bases, with 2 bases spanning the gap. This CDR3 region has 10 residues.